The sequence of this T cell receptor (beta chain) was determined in a study of shared clonotypes between healthy human individuals. Using immunoSEQ multiplex PCR, the repertoire was profiled, and TCRdb retains in-frame clones only, with some absent. The repertoire holds roughly 490,000 clones, with 70% to 85% as singletons. Sequenced input: PBMCs. This receptor was taken from a woman between 40 and 55 years old in good health. Some clones in this sample may be carry-over from other donors' samples.

The CDR3 DNA follows: TGTGCCAGCAGTCTCAACAATGAGCAGTTCTTC. Translated, it gives CASSLNNEQFF. J is TRBJ2-1 and V is TRBV25-1; D unresolved. The CDR3 has 11 amino acids. Trimming removed 5 bases from V and 5 bases from J, with 4 bases in between. Per the germline V gene, CDR1 is MGHDK and CDR2 is SYGVNS.